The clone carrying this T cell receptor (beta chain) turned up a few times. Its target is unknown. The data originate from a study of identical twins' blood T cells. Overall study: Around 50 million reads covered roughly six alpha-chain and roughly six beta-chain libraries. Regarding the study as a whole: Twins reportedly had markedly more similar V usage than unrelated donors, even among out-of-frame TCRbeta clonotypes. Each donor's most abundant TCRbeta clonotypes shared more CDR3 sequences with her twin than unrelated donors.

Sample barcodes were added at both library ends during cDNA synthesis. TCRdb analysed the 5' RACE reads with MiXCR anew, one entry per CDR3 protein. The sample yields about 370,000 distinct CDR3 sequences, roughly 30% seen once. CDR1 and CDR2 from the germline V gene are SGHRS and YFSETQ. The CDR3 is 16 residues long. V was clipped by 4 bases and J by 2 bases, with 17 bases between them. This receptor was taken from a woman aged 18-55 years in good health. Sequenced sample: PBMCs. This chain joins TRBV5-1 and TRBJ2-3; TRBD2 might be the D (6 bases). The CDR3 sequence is CASSRDSGFTTDTQYF. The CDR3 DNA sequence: TGCGCCAGCAGCCGGGACTCTGGGTTCACCACAGATACGCAGTATTTT.